The 16 T cell receptor beta chains below were found in one sample sequenced in a study of CD8 T cells in ankylosing spondylitis. TCRdb used MiXCR to reprocess the 5' RACE reads, holding one entry per CDR3 protein. The sample shows about 130,000 distinct CDR3 sequences, 7% to 10% of them seen only once. Material: blood, either unsorted or a sorted T cell fraction (not recorded which). These receptors were collected from a male donor with ankylosing spondylitis or in good health (not recorded which).

The sample holds many counts of this clonotype. J is TRBJ2-7 and V is TRBV29-1; a possible D gene is TRBD1 (5 bases). The V gene lost 6 bases and the J gene lost 3 bases, with 9 bases spanning the gap. This CDR3 region has 11 residues. The germline gives CDR1 SQVTM, CDR2 ANQGSEA. CDR3 loop: CSVAGYYEQYF. CDR3 sequence (DNA): TGCAGCGTGGCAGGGTACTACGAGCAGTACTTC.

This clonotype was seen many times. The J gene is TRBJ1-1, the V gene TRBV28; D is undetermined. CDR1 is MDHEN and CDR2 is SYDVKM in the germline V gene. V lost 3 bases to trimming and J lost 2 bases, with 10 bases between them. This CDR3 contains 14 residues. The CDR3 nucleotides read TGTGCCAGCAGTTTGACCGTCCGTAACACTGAAGCTTTCTTT. Protein sequence: CASSLTVRNTEAFF.

At least ten counts were recorded for this clonotype. The V call is TRBV12-3 or TRBV12-4, the J call TRBJ2-5, with TRBD2 identical over 12 bases. The V gene end was trimmed by 4 bases and the J gene end by 5 bases; junction bases not matched to a gene: 14. CDR3 size: 18 residues. In DNA, the CDR3 is TGTGCCAGCAGTTCCGGTGTTGGGCTAGCGGGAGGGTATGAGACCCAGTACTTC. It translates to CASSSGVGLAGGYETQYF.

Only a few counts were recorded for this clonotype. This chain joins TRBV7-8 and TRBJ2-2; 8 bases match TRBD2. The CDR3 runs to 20 residues. The germline gives CDR1 SGHVS, CDR2 FQNEAQ. V lost 4 bases to trimming and J lost 0 bases; unmatched junction nucleotides: 16. CDR3 region: CASSSKRGSGGRTNTGELFF. The CDR3 DNA reads as TGTGCCAGCAGCTCGAAAAGGGGGTCGGGCGGGAGGACGAACACCGGGGAGCTGTTTTTT.

This clonotype was counted a few times. V usage is TRBV2 and J usage is TRBJ2-3, with TRBD2 matching over 8 bases. Germline V gives CDR1 SNHLY, CDR2 FYNNEI. The CDR3 loop spans 16 amino acids. Trimming took 1 base from V and 1 from J; bases not matched to a gene: 4. The CDR3 region has the DNA TGTGCCAGCAGTGAAGGGAGAGCGGGAGGCACAGATACGCAGTATTTT. Residues: CASSEGRAGGTDTQYF.

This clonotype was counted many times. The rearrangement uses TRBV20-1 and TRBJ2-3, with TRBD2 matching over 8 bases. Per the germline V gene, CDR1 is DFQATT and CDR2 is SNEGSKA (reference sequence). Trimming at V came to 0 bases and at J to 1 base, leaving 15 bases not matched to a gene. CDR3 length: 19 amino acids. CDR3 sequence: CSARDSRLAGHSGTDTQYF. For the CDR3, the DNA is TGCAGTGCTAGAGATTCTCGGCTAGCGGGTCATTCGGGCACAGATACGCAGTATTTT.

This clonotype was seen ten or more times. This sequence joins TRBV12-3 or TRBV12-4 and TRBJ1-5; TRBD1 agrees at 7 bases. The CDR3 totals 20 residues. V gave up 7 bases and J gave up 3 bases; unmatched junction bases: 24. The CDR3 DNA follows: TGTGCCAGCACCGTTATGGCCTCACAGGGGCCCTCCTCCCACAATCAGCCCCAGCATTTT. Translated, it gives CASTVMASQGPSSHNQPQHF.

In this sample, this clonotype turned up a few times. This chain links TRBV5-1 with TRBJ2-1, with no clear D. Germline V gene sequence: CDR1 SGHRS, CDR2 YFSETQ. This CDR3 has 15 residues. Trimming took 6 bases from V and 3 from J, leaving 16 bases between them. The CDR3 nucleotides are TGCGCCAGCAAGGTGGAATTAGGGTACTACAATGAGCAGTTCTTC. Its protein is CASKVELGYYNEQFF.

The sample holds many counts of this clonotype. This chain uses TRBV18 with TRBJ2-3; D is perhaps TRBD2 (6 bases). V was pared by 7 bases and J by 2 bases, with 16 bases between. Germline V gene lookup returns CDR1 KGHSH and CDR2 LQKENI. The length of the CDR3 is 15 residues. Written as DNA, the CDR3 is TGTGCCAGCTTACCGGGGGTCCCCCTCACAGATACGCAGTATTTT. It yields the protein CASLPGVPLTDTQYF.

This clonotype was seen at least ten times. J is TRBJ2-5 and V is TRBV7-2, with a tentative D call TRBD1 (5 bases). This CDR3 comprises 15 residues. V shed 7 bases and J shed 5 bases, with 20 bases lying between them. CDR1 SGHTA and CDR2 FQGNSA come from the germline V gene. CDR3 sequence reads: CASTLTQGFGETQYF. Written as DNA, the CDR3 is TGTGCCAGCACCCTGACCCAGGGATTCGGGGAGACCCAGTACTTC.

J is TRBJ1-5 and V is TRBV20-1; D gene unclear. CDR1 DFQATT and CDR2 SNEGSKA come from the germline V gene (reference sequence). V was cut by 3 bases and J by 11 bases, with 11 bases left in between. The CDR3 sequence is 11 residues long. CDR3 coding DNA: TGCAGTGCTAGGATAGGATCAGCCCAGCATTTT. Protein sequence: CSARIGSAQHF.

At least ten counts were recorded for this clonotype. V is TRBV4-3 and J is TRBJ2-3; 8 bases align to TRBD1. CDR3 size: 15 residues. J lost 4 bases, V lost 8 bases, and 11 bases had no gene match. Germline loops: CDR1 LGHNA, CDR2 YSLEER. The CDR3 loop is CASSLDRARADTQYF. In DNA form, the CDR3 reads TGCGCCAGCTCCTTGGACAGGGCAAGGGCAGATACGCAGTATTTT.

This clonotype was seen many times. The chain employs TRBV5-1 and TRBJ1-2; D is uncertain. This CDR3 spans 15 amino acids. V lost 1 base, J lost 5 bases, and 15 bases lay in between. From germline, CDR1 is SGHRS and CDR2 YFSETQ. The chain's CDR3 is CASSLTSKLAYGYTF. The CDR3 region has the DNA TGCGCCAGCAGCTTGACGAGTAAATTGGCATATGGCTACACCTTC.

This clonotype has only a few counts. V and J are TRBV18 and TRBJ2-7; D is unresolved. With 1 base removed from V and 3 bases from J, the gap between germline ends came to 13 bases. The CDR3 spans 15 residues. Germline V gene lookup returns CDR1 KGHSH and CDR2 LQKENI. In nucleotides, the CDR3 is TGTGCCAGCTCACCACAACCCGGGCTAGTCTACGAGCAGTACTTC. This codes for CASSPQPGLVYEQYF. Together with reference TRBV18 and TRBJ2-7, the CDR3 gives the full variable domain: NAGVMQNPRHLVRRRGQEARLRCSPMKGHSHVYWYRQLPEEGLKFMVYLQKENIIDESGMPKERFSAEFPKEGPSILRIQQVVRGDSAAYFCASSPQPGLVYEQYFGPGTRLTVT.

This clonotype was recorded at least ten times. At one of its ends the junction is not consistent with the germline gene, which may arise from a read error. The J gene is TRBJ1-2, the V gene TRBV29-1; D unclear. Germline lookup yields CDR1 SQVTM and CDR2 ANQGSEA. The CDR3 is made up of 9 amino acids. The CDR3 region has the DNA TGCAGCGTTGAGAGTAGCGAGGACTTC. This codes for CSVESSEDF. The entire variable domain, with the rest obtained from reference TRBV29-1 and TRBJ1-2, is as follows: SAVISQKPSRDICQRGTSLTIQCQVDSQVTMMFWYRQQPGQSLTLIATANQGSEATYESGFVIDKFPISRPNLTFSTLTVSNMSPEDSSIYLCSVESSEDFGSGTRLTVV.

This clonotype was detected many times. The gene calls are TRBV6-6 and TRBJ1-5, with unresolved D. CDR3 size: 13 residues. Deletions cut 6 bases from V and 7 bases from J, with 13 bases between. Germline CDR1 MNHNY, CDR2 SVGAGI (reference sequence). CDR3 nucleotide sequence: TGTGCCAGCAGAATGGCCCCCCGACAGCCCCAGCATTTT. Translating gives CASRMAPRQPQHF.